Here is one TCR beta chain with its context. Its cognate antigen is unknown. This record belongs to a study of T cells in tuberculosis. Study-level points and caveats: Selection depended on which cryopreserved specimens were available. Using the GMM-specific repertoire gave about 87% accuracy versus 60% to 70% with motifs.

The repertoire was sequenced with immunoSEQ multiplex PCR; TCRdb's copy has only in-frame clones and lacks some. The sample holds about 25,000 clones; roughly 92% are singletons and the top ten take roughly 15%. The V gene's germline CDR1 is SGHRS and CDR2 YFSETQ. V was clipped by 0 bases and J by 0 bases, with 17 bases between them. The CDR3 has 18 residues. Sequenced material: PBMCs. The receptor was isolated from a donor between 10 and 35 years old with latent tuberculosis or without tuberculosis infection. Some clones in this sample may be carry-over from other donors' samples. This chain joins TRBV5-1 and TRBJ2-3; D perhaps matches TRBD1 (6 bases). This chain's CDR3 is CASSLGLAGARSTDTQYF. The CDR3 nucleotides read TGCGCCAGCAGCTTGGGATTGGCAGGGGCTAGGAGCACAGATACGCAGTATTTT.